This T cell receptor (beta chain) was obtained from a study of T-cell memory formation after mild COVID-19. In the study overall: Each donor largely had its own TCR clusters.

Worth noting for this clonotype: Its target is unknown.

Overall study results and limits: Those CD4+ clones that contracted were mainly in CM and EM (CD8+ ones in EMRA). The SARS-CoV-2 specificity of second-wave clones reaching peak at day 37 remained unverified.

Via MiXCR, TCRdb re-called the 5' RACE reads, giving one row per CDR3 protein. This sample has around 220,000 distinct CDR3 sequences, with about 16% found just once. Trimming cost V 5 bases and J 2 bases, with 18 bases left between them. The CDR3 sequence is 16 residues long. Per germline, CDR1 SGHAT and CDR2 FQDESV (reference sequence). This TCR was recovered from a young man who had mild COVID-19 (a few samples of this study predate the infection). Cell type and time point are not known. The genes are TRBV11-1 and TRBJ2-5, with a tentative D call TRBD2 (5 bases). The sequencing sample was made of PBMCs or a T cell subset sorted from them (not recorded which). The CDR3 DNA sequence: TGTGCCAGCAGCAGCACCCCAGGACGGGGTCAAGAGACCCAGTACTTC. Protein product: CASSSTPGRGQETQYF.